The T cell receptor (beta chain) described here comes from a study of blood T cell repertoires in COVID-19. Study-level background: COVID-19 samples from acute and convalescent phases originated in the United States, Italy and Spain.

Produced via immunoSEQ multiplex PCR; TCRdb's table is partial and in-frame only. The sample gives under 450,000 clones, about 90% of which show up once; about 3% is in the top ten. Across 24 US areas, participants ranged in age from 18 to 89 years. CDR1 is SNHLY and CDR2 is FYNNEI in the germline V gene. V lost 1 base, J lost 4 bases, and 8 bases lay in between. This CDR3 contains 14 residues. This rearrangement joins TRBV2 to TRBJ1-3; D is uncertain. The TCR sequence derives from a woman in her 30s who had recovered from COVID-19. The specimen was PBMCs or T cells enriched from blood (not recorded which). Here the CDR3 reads CASSEVQIGNTIYF. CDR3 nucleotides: TGTGCCAGCAGTGAAGTACAGATAGGAAACACCATATATTTT.